This TCR beta chain was recovered during a study of blood T cell repertoires in COVID-19. The overall study: The United States, Italy and Spain supplied acute and convalescent COVID-19 samples. Sources were T cells, B-cell-depleted T cells, or PBMCs; the material itself was cDNA or gDNA.

In the original workflow: Estimation of nucleated cell counts relied on the amplification of reference gene primers. The protocol was immunoSEQ multiplex PCR, while the TCRdb copy is restricted to in-frame clones and leaves out a portion. V and J calls and clone size come straight from that table; D and trimming were deduced from the DNA. The profile shows around 34,000 clones, around three quarters of them singletons. The sample consisted of peripheral blood. This receptor was obtained from a woman aged 70-85 years with acute or convalescent COVID-19.

CDR3 sequence reads: CASSLYRVDNEQFF. The CDR3 DNA reads as TGTGCCAGCAGCCTATACAGGGTGGACAATGAGCAGTTCTTC. V and J are TRBV5-8 and TRBJ2-1; TRBD1 might be the D (6 bases). Trimming pared 4 bases from V and 5 bases from J, leaving 13 bases between. The CDR3 length is 14 residues. CDR1 and CDR2 from the germline V gene are SGHTS and YDEGEE.